The 3 T cell receptor beta chains given below trace back to one sample, sequenced in a study of technical replicates of blood from a few donors. TCRdb's table, derived via immunoSEQ multiplex PCR, lists solely in-frame clones and lacks some. The sample lists fewer than 90,000 clones, 95% to 97% seen once, with less than 0.25% in the top ten. The sample comprised T cells isolated from PBMCs. The receptors were gathered from a human donor in good health.

The chain has TRBV7-2 and TRBJ2-3, with 14 bases aligning to TRBD2. Germline V gene lookup returns CDR1 SGHTA and CDR2 FQGNSA. This CDR3 has 16 residues. V gave up 6 bases and J gave up 3 bases; unmatched junction bases: 5. CDR3 region: CASSQGTSGRTDTQYF. CDR3 DNA: TGTGCCAGCAGTCAAGGGACTAGCGGGAGAACAGATACGCAGTATTTT. The whole variable domain, remainder taken from reference TRBV7-2 and TRBJ2-3, is GAGVSQSPSNKVTEKGKDVELRCDPISGHTALYWYRQSLGQGLEFLIYFQGNSAPDKSGLPSDRFSAERTGGSVSTLTIQRTQQEDSAVYLCASSQGTSGRTDTQYFGPGTRLTVL.

The chain has TRBV2 and TRBJ2-3; tentatively, D is TRBD2 (6 bases). Germline values: CDR1 SNHLY, CDR2 FYNNEI. The CDR3 totals 16 residues. Trimming pared 0 bases from V and 3 bases from J, leaving 13 bases between. In nucleotides, the CDR3 is TGTGCCAGCAGTGAAGCCACGGGGGAAAGGACAGATACGCAGTATTTT. Protein sequence: CASSEATGERTDTQYF.

This chain joins TRBV6-6 and TRBJ2-7; 8 bases map to TRBD1. Germline assignment: CDR1 MNHNY and CDR2 SVGAGI (reference sequence). The trim removed 4 bases at V and 4 bases at J, leaving 3 bases unmatched. The CDR3 contains 13 residues. This chain's CDR3 is CASSSGGRYEQYF. In DNA form, the CDR3 reads TGTGCCAGCAGTTCAGGGGGCAGATACGAGCAGTACTTC.